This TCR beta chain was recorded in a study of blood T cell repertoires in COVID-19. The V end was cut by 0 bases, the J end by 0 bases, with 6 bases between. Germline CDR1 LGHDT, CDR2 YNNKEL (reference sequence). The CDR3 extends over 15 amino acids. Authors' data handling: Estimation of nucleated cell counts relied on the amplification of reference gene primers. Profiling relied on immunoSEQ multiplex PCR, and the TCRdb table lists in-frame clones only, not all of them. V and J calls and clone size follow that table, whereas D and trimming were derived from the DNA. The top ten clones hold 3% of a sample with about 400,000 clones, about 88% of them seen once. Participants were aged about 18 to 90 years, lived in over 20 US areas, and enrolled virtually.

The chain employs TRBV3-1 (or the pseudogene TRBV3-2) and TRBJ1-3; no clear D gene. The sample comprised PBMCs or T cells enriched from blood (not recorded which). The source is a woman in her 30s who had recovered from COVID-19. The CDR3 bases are TGTGCCAGCAGCCAAGACGGTAACTCTGGAAACACCATATATTTT. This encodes CASSQDGNSGNTIYF.